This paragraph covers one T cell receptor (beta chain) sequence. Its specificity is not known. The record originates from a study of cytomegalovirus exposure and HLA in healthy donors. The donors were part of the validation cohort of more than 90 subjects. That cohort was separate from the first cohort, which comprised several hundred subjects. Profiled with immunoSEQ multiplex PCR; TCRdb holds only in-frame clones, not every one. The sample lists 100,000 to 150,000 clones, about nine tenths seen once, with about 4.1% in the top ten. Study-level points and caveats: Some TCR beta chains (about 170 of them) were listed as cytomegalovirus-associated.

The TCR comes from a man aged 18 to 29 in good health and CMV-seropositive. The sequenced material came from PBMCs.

CDR3 sequence reads: CASSSLGQGAGEKLFF. CDR3 in DNA: TGTGCCAGCAGTTCCCTAGGACAGGGGGCGGGTGAAAAACTGTTTTTT. This chain connects TRBV6-6 to TRBJ1-4; 11 bases match TRBD1. Germline V gene lookup returns CDR1 MNHNY and CDR2 SVGAGI (reference sequence). The CDR3 is 16 amino acids. V gave up 4 bases and J gave up 7 bases; unmatched junction bases: 8.